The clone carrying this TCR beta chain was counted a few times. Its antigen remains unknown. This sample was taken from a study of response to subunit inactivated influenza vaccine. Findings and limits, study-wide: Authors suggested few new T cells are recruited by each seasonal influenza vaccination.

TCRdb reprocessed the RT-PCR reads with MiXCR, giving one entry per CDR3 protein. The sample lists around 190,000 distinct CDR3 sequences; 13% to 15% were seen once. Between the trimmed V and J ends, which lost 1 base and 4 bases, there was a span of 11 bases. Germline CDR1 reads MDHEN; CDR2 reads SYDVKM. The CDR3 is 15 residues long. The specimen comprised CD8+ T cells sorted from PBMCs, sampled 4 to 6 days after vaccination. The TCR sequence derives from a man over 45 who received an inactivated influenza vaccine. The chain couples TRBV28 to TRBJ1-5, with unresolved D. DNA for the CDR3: TGTGCCAGCAGTTTATATAGGGTGGGAAATCAGCCCCAGCATTTT. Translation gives CASSLYRVGNQPQHF.